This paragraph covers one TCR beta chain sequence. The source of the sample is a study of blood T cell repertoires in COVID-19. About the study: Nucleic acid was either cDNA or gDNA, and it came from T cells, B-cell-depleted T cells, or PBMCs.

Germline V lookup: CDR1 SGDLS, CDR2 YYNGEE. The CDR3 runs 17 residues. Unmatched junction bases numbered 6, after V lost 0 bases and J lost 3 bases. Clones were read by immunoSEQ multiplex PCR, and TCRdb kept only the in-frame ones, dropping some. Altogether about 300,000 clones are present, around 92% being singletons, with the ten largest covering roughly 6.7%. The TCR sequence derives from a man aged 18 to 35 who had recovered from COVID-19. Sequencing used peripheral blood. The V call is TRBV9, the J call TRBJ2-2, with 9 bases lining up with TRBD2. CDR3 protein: CASSVESGTSYTGELFF. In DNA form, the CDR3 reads TGTGCCAGCAGCGTAGAGTCTGGGACTAGCTACACCGGGGAGCTGTTTTTT.